A single count supports the clone carrying this T cell receptor (beta chain). The data are from a study of blood T cell repertoires in COVID-19. Study in general: Collection of acute and convalescent COVID-19 samples took place in the United States, Italy and Spain. T cells, B-cell-depleted T cells, or PBMCs supplied cDNA or gDNA.

This CDR3 is built from 16 residues. Trimming shortened V by 2 bases and J by 0 bases, and 12 bases separated the two germline ends. Germline V lookup: CDR1 LNHDA, CDR2 SQIVND (reference sequence). This table comes from immunoSEQ multiplex PCR, and its TCRdb copy is limited to in-frame clones, with some not included. Here the sample spans 140,000 to 150,000 clones, about 89% being singletons. The clonotype originates from a man aged 55 to 70 with active or convalescent COVID-19. This chain joins TRBV19 and TRBJ2-3; D is possibly TRBD1 (6 bases). The sample comprised peripheral blood. The CDR3 DNA reads TGTGCCAGTAGTATATCCTCGACAGGCAGCACAGATACGCAGTATTTT. Protein: CASSISSTGSTDTQYF.